This T cell receptor beta chain was observed in a study of beta chain features in type 1 diabetes. Overall study findings and caveats: Overrepresentation of cells with high TCR expression could result from cDNA sequencing. Insertions were fewer and deletions more numerous at VDJ junctions in type 1 diabetes patients. Naive, central memory and regulatory TCRB repertoires appeared more similar among patients than healthy donors.

CDR1 is LGHNA and CDR2 is YSLEER in the germline V gene. Trimming left V 5 bases short and J 0 bases short, with 17 bases between. The CDR3 is made up of 18 amino acids. Remarks on this clone: Its antigen is unknown.

The authors reverse transcribed all of the isolated RNA, so sequencing captured expressed TCRB transcripts. Regulatory, naive and central memory T cell samples averaged roughly 3.8 million reads. Some clones are missing from TCRdb's copy, which holds only in-frame ones; the method was immunoSEQ multiplex PCR. The table has under 450,000 clones, over 13% seen once. This clonotype was sampled from a woman aged 18-29 years in good health. The chain uses TRBV4-3 and TRBJ2-6; TRBD1 is a possible D gene (6 bases). The sequencing sample was made of naive CD4+ T cells from blood. The CDR3 is CASSKPGHLFSGANVLTF. CDR3 bases: TGCGCCAGCAGCAAACCGGGACACCTCTTCTCTGGGGCCAACGTCCTGACTTTC.